Given below is one TCR beta chain in context. With 3 bases clipped from V and 8 bases from J, the junction kept 4 bases outside the gene matches. Germline CDR1 SGDLS, CDR2 YYNGEE. CDR3 size: 14 residues. TCRdb's table, derived via immunoSEQ multiplex PCR, lists solely in-frame clones and lacks some. This sample yields hundreds of thousands of clones, of which about 87% are seen a single time; more than 0.009% belongs to the top ten. The record originates from a study of shared T cell receptors in the human thymus. These data were also filed under a second study, of human thymus T cells. That report notes: During corrective heart surgery, resections were taken, and the thymus tissue came from them.

This chain uses TRBV9 with TRBJ2-1; TRBD2 matches at 11 bases. The receptor's source is a boy in the first two years of life with a congenital heart defect. Sequenced material: thymocytes. The CDR3 reads CASSASGGQDEQFF. CDR3 sequence (DNA): TGTGCCAGCAGCGCTAGCGGGGGGCAGGATGAGCAGTTCTTC. Full variable domain (remainder filled in from reference TRBV9 and TRBJ2-1): DSGVTQTPKHLITATGQRVTLRCSPRSGDLSVYWYQQSLDQGLQFLIQYYNGEERAKGNILERFSAQQFPDLHSELNLSSLELGDSALYFCASSASGGQDEQFFGPGTRLTVL.